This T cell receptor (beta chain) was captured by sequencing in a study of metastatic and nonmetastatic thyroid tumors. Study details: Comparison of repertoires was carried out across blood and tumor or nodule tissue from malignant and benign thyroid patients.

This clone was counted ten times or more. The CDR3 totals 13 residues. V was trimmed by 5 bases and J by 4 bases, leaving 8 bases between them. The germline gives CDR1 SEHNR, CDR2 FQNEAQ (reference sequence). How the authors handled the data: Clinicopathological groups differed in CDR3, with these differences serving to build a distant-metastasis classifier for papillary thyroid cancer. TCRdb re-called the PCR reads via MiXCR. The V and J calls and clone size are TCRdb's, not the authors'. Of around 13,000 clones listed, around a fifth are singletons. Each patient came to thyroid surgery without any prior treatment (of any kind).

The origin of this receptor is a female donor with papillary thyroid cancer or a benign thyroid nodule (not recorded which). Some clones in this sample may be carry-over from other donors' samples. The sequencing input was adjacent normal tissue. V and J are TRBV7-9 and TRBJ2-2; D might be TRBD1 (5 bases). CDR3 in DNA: TGTGCCAGCAGCCCCAGGGTCACCGGGGAGCTGTTTTTT. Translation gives CASSPRVTGELFF.